This T cell receptor beta chain was documented in a study of cytomegalovirus exposure and HLA in healthy donors. This CDR3 region has 17 residues. V was trimmed by 1 base and J by 7 bases, leaving 22 bases between them. Germline V gives CDR1 SGHTA, CDR2 FQGNSA. The PCR used 60 Vbeta and 13 Jbeta primers. Clones were sequenced by immunoSEQ multiplex PCR, and TCRdb holds only the in-frame ones, with some missing. This table has 95,000 to 150,000 clones, 15% appearing once. This clone turned up a few times. The TCR sequence derives from a woman younger than 30 in good health and CMV-seronegative. The specimen sequenced was PBMCs. The rearrangement uses TRBV7-2 and TRBJ2-5; TRBD2 is a possible D gene (5 bases). CDR3 coding DNA: TGTGCCAGCAGCTTAGGTCGGGGTCGACGTTATGTAGTGACCCAGTACTTC. As protein: CASSLGRGRRYVVTQYF.